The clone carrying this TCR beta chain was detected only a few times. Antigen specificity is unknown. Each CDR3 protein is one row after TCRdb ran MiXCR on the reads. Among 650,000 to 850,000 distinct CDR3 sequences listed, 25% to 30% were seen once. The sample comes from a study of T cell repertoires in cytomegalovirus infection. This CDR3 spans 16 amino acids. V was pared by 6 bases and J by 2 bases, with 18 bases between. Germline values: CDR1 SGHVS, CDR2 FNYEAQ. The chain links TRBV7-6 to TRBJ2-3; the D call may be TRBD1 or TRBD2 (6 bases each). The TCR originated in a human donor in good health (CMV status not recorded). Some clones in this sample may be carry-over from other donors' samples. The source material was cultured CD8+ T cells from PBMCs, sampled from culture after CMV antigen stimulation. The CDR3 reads CASSPSEGGLTDTQYF. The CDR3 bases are TGTGCCAGCAGTCCTTCCGAGGGGGGACTCACAGATACGCAGTATTTT.